The 10 T cell receptor beta chains in this list originate from one sample, sequenced in a study of blood T cell repertoires in COVID-19. The protocol was immunoSEQ multiplex PCR, while the TCRdb copy is restricted to in-frame clones and leaves out a portion. The sample contains about 300,000 clones, roughly 85% of which appear only once. Sequences were obtained from PBMCs or T cells enriched from blood (not recorded which). These receptor sequences come from a woman in her forties or fifties who had recovered from COVID-19.

Only one count was recorded for this clone. V usage is TRBV7-6 and J usage is TRBJ2-2; 14 bases line up with TRBD2. The CDR3 runs to 18 residues. V was pared by 1 base and J by 7 bases, with 8 bases of the junction left unmatched. Germline loops: CDR1 SGHVS, CDR2 FNYEAQ. The DNA for the CDR3 is TGTGCCAGCAGCTTAGTTCGACTAGCGGGAGGGCCCGGCGGGGAGCTGTTTTTT. Translating it yields CASSLVRLAGGPGGELFF.

The chain is built from TRBV28 and TRBJ1-2; possible D gene TRBD1, 5 bases. This CDR3 is built from 13 residues. Trimming shortened V by 10 bases and J by 4 bases, and 16 bases separated the two germline ends. Germline lookup yields CDR1 MDHEN and CDR2 SYDVKM. The CDR3 DNA sequence: TGTGCCACCGGAGGGGAGGCAGGCTATGGCTACACCTTC. It translates to CATGGEAGYGYTF.

The chain has TRBV6-2 or TRBV6-3 and TRBJ1-2, with D perhaps TRBD1 (6 bases). Germline assignment: CDR1 MNHEY and CDR2 SVGEGT. The CDR3 loop spans 14 amino acids. With 0 bases removed from V and 8 bases from J, the gap between germline ends came to 13 bases. CDR3 nucleotide sequence: TGTGCCAGCAGTTACTCCGGACGTGGACAGGGCTACACCTTC. As protein: CASSYSGRGQGYTF.

The rearrangement links TRBV2 to TRBJ1-5, with D possibly being TRBD1 (5 bases). Per germline, CDR1 SNHLY and CDR2 FYNNEI. CDR3 size: 13 residues. With 7 bases removed from V and 6 bases from J, the gap between germline ends came to 13 bases. The CDR3 loop reads CASTRQGSQPQHF. The DNA for the CDR3 is TGTGCCAGCACCCGGCAGGGTAGTCAGCCCCAGCATTTT.

V and J are TRBV7-9 and TRBJ1-1, with TRBD1 identical over 9 bases. CDR1 is SEHNR, CDR2 FQNEAQ, per germline (reference sequence). This CDR3 comprises 13 residues. Losses at the gene ends were 5 bases for V and 6 bases for J; bases not matched to a gene: 4. For the CDR3, the DNA is TGTGCCAGCAGCCGAACAGGGGGCGCTGAAGCTTTCTTT. Amino acids: CASSRTGGAEAFF.

The V call is TRBV4-3, the J call TRBJ2-1, with 8 bases identical to TRBD2. CDR3 length equals 15 residues. V lost 0 bases and J lost 9; bases outside the gene matches: 7. Germline V lookup: CDR1 LGHNA, CDR2 YSLEER. DNA of the CDR3: TGCGCCAGCAGCCAAGACGGGACTAGAATTCGTGAGCAGTTCTTC. Translation: CASSQDGTRIREQFF.

The chain recombines TRBV6-2 or TRBV6-3 with TRBJ1-1; D unclear. The CDR3 has 17 amino acids. V was shortened by 1 base and J by 1 base, with 16 bases between the two germline ends. Looked up from germline, CDR1 is MNHEY and CDR2 is SVGEGT. For the CDR3, the DNA is TGTGCCAGCAGTTACTACCCGACAAGGATGGCGAACACTGAAGCTTTCTTT. Translated: CASSYYPTRMANTEAFF.

This clone was counted a single time. This rearrangement joins TRBV27 to TRBJ2-7; tentatively, D is TRBD2 (5 bases). The V gene lost 5 bases and the J gene lost 1 base, with 12 bases spanning the gap. The CDR3 length is 14 residues. CDR1 and CDR2 (germline): MNHEY, SMNVEV (reference sequence). The CDR3 loop reads CASSRLADSYEQYF. The CDR3 bases are TGTGCCAGCAGTCGGCTAGCCGATTCCTACGAGCAGTACTTC.

The CDR3 region has the DNA TGTGCCAGCAGTCCGCCGACAGGCCAAGAGACCCAGTACTTC. It specifies CASSPPTGQETQYF. This rearrangement joins TRBV27 to TRBJ2-5, with a weak D call TRBD1 (6 bases). V dropped 5 bases and J dropped 1 base, with 11 bases sitting between them. CDR3 length: 14 amino acids. Germline loops: CDR1 MNHEY, CDR2 SMNVEV (reference sequence).

This clone has a single count. The chain uses TRBV29-1 and TRBJ2-7; the match to TRBD1 covers 10 bases. The germline V gene encodes CDR1 SQVTM and CDR2 ANQGSEA. Unmatched junction bases numbered 8, after V lost 5 bases and J lost 1 base. CDR3 length equals 15 residues. CDR3: CSVQPGTGASYEQYF. DNA for the CDR3: TGCAGCGTTCAGCCCGGGACAGGGGCATCCTACGAGCAGTACTTC.